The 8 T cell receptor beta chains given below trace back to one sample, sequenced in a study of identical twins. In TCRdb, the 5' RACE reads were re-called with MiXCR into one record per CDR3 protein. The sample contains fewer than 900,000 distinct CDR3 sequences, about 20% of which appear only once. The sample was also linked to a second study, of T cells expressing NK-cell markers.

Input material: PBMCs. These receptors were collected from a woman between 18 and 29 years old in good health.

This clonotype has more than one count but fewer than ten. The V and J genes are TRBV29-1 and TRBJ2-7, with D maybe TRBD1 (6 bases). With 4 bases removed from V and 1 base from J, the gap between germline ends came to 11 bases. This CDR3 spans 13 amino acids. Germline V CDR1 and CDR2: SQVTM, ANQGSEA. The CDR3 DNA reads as TGCAGCGTTGTAACAGGGCATTCCTACGAGCAGTACTTC. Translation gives CSVVTGHSYEQYF.

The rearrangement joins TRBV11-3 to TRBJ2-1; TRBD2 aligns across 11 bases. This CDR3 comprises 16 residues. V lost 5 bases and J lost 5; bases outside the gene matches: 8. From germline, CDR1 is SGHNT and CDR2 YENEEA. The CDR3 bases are TGTGCCAGCAGCGAATCTAGCGGGAGGCTGGACAATGAGCAGTTCTTC. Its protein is CASSESSGRLDNEQFF.

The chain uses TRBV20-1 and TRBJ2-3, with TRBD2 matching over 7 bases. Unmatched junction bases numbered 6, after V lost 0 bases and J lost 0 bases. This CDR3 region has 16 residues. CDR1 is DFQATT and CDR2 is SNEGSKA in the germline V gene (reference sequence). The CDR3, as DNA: TGCAGTGCTAGAGATGACGGGGGGAAAAGCACAGATACGCAGTATTTT. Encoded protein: CSARDDGGKSTDTQYF.

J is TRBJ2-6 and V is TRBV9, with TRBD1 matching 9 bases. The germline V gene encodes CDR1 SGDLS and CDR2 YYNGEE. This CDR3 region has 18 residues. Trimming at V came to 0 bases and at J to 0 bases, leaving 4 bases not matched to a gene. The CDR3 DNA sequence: TGTGCCAGCAGCGTAGAACAGGGGGCCCCCTCTGGGGCCAACGTCCTGACTTTC. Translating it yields CASSVEQGAPSGANVLTF.

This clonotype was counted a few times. CDR3 nucleotides: TGCAGCGTTGTAGTGCGAGGGGAGGCTGAAGCTTTCTTT. The encoded protein is CSVVVRGEAEAFF. The chain uses TRBV29-1 and TRBJ1-1; tentative D call: TRBD1 (5 bases). This CDR3 contains 13 residues. Germline values: CDR1 SQVTM, CDR2 ANQGSEA. V dropped 4 bases and J dropped 6 bases, with 15 bases sitting between them.

The chain's CDR3 is CASSSLAGEETQYF. CDR3 sequence (DNA): TGTGCCAGCAGCTCCCTAGCGGGGGAAGAGACCCAGTACTTC. The rearrangement joins TRBV7-6 to TRBJ2-5; TRBD2 agrees at 10 bases. CDR1 is SGHVS, CDR2 FNYEAQ, per germline. Germline trimming cut 4 bases from V and 3 bases from J; bases unmatched to any gene: 2. The CDR3 is made up of 14 amino acids.

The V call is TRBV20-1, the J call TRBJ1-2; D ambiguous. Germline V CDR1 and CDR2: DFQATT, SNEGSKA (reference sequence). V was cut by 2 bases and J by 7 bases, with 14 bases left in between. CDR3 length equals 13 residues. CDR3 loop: CSARIVGGSGYTF. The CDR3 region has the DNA TGCAGTGCTAGAATCGTTGGAGGGAGTGGCTACACCTTC.

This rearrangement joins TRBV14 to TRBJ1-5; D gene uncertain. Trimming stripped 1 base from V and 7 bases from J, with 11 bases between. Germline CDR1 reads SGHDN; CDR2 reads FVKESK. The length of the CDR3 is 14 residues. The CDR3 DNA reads TGTGCCAGCAGCCAAGGCCGGCAAGGGCAGCCCCAGCATTTT. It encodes CASSQGRQGQPQHF. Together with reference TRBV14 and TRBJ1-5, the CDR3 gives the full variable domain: EAGVTQFPSHSVIEKGQTVTLRCDPISGHDNLYWYRRVMGKEIKFLLHFVKESKQDESGMPNNRFLAERTGGTYSTLKVQPAELEDSGVYFCASSQGRQGQPQHFGDGTRLSIL.